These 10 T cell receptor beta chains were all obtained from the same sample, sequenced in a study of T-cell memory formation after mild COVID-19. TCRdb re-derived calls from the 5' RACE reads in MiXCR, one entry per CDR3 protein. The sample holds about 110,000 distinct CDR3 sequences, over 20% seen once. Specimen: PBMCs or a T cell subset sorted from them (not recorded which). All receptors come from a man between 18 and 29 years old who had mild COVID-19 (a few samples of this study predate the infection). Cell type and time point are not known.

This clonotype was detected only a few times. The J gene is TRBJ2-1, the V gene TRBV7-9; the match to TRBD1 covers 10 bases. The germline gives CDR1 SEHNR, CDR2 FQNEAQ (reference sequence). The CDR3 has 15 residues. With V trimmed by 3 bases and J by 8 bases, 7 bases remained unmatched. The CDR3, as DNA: TGTGCCAGCAGCTTGCCGTCCGGGACAGGGGATGAGCAGTTCTTC. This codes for CASSLPSGTGDEQFF.

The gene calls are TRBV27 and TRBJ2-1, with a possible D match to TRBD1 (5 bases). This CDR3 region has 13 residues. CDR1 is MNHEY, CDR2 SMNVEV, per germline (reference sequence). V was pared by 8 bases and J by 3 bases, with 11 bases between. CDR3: CASSPTVYNEQFF. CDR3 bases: TGTGCCAGCTCCCCGACAGTCTACAATGAGCAGTTCTTC.

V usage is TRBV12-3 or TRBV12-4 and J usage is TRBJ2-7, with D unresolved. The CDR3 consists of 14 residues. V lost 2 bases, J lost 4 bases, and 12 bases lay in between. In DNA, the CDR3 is TGTGCCAGCAGTTTAATTAGCCAGGAGTACGAGCAGTACTTC. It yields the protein CASSLISQEYEQYF.

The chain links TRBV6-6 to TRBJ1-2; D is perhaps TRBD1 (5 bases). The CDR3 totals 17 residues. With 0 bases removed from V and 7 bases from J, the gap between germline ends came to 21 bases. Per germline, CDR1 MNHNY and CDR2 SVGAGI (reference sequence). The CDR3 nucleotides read TGTGCCAGCAGTTACTCGTTCCGCAGGGTAGAAGACTCTGGCTACACCTTC. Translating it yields CASSYSFRRVEDSGYTF.

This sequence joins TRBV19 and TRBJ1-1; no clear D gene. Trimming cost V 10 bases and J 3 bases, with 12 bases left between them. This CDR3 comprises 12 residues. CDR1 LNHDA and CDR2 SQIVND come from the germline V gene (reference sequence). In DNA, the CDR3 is TGTGCCACTATAGGACCTTACACTGAAGCTTTCTTT. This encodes CATIGPYTEAFF.

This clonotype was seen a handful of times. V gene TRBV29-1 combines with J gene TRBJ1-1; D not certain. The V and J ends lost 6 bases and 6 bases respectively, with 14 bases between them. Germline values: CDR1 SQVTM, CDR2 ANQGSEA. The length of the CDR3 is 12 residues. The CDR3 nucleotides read TGCAGCGTAGAGGTCAACGGAGCTGAAGCTTTCTTT. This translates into CSVEVNGAEAFF.

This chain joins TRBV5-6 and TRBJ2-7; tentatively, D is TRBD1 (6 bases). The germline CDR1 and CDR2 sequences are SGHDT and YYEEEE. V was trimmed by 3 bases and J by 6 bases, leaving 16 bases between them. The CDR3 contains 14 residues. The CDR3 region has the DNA TGTGCCAGCAGCTCAGGGGTAGGGGTGCGCGAGCAGTACTTC. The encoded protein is CASSSGVGVREQYF.

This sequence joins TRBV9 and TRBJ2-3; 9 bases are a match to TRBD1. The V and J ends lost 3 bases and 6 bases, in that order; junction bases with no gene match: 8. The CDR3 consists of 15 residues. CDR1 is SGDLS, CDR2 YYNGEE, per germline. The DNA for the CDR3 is TGTGCCAGCAGCGCCTCCGGGACAGGGACCGATACGCAGTATTTT. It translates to CASSASGTGTDTQYF.

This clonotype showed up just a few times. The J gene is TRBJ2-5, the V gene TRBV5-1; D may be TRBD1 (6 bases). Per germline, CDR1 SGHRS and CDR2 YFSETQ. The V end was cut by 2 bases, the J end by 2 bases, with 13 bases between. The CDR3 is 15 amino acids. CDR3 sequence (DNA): TGCGCCAGCAGCTTCCGGGACATCGATCAAGAGACCCAGTACTTC. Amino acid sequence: CASSFRDIDQETQYF.

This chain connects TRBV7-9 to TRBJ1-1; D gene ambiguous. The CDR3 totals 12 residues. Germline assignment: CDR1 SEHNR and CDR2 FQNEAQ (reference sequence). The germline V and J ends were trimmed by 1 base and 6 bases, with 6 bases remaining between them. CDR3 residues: CASSLGTSEAFF. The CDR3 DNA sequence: TGTGCCAGCAGCTTAGGGACTTCTGAAGCTTTCTTT.